This T cell receptor beta chain emerged from a study of blood T cell repertoires in COVID-19. The CDR3 contains 15 residues. The V gene end was trimmed by 7 bases and the J gene end by 2 bases; junction bases not matched to a gene: 10. The germline V gene encodes CDR1 SGHNT and CDR2 YYREEE (reference sequence). This table comes from immunoSEQ multiplex PCR, and its TCRdb copy is limited to in-frame clones, with some not included. The sample contains some 290,000 clones, 70% to 90% of which appear only once. Sample: peripheral blood. This receptor was obtained from a woman younger than 45 with COVID-19, enrolled during active disease. The chain couples TRBV5-4 to TRBJ2-5; 8 bases are shared with TRBD1. The CDR3: CASGGPGGLQETQYF. The DNA of the CDR3 is TGTGCCAGCGGGGGCCCAGGGGGCTTGCAAGAGACCCAGTACTTC.